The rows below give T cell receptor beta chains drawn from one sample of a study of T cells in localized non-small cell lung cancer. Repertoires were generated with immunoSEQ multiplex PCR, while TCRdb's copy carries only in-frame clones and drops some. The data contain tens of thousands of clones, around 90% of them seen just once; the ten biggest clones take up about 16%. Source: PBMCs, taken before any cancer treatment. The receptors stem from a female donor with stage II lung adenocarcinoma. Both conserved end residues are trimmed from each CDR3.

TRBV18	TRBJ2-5	ASSLDRGHETQY
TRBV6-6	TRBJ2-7	ASRAPGQGYEQY
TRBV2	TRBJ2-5	ASRALGLAVETQY
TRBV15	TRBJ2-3	ATSRALETNPQ
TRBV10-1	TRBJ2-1	ASSEDSPWLDEQF
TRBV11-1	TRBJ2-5	ASSLRNQETQY
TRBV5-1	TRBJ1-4	ASSQQGRNEKLF
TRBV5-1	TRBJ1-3	ASSLDGSSGNTIY
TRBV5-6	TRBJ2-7	ASSPGKYEQY
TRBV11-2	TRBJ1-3	ASSLTASGNTIY
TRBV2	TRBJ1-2	ASSPGQRYGYT
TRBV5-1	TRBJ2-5	ASSLVGTSGGQETQY
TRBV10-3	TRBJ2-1	ATEGTSGGENSYNEQF
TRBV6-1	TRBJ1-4	ASSEAEDTTNEKLF
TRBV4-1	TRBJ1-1	ASSQRPFWGRNTEAF
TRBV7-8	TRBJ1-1	ASSSGTGVFMNTEAF
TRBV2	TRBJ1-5	ASSERRRGWEQPQH
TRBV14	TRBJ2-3	ASSPGTRASTDTQY
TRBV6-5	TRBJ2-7	ASTRDRSSYEQY
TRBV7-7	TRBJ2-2	ASRARDGSTGELF
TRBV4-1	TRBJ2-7	ASSQGLRSYEQY
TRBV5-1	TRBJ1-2	ASSPRQGIGLIYGYT
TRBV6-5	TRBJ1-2	ASSPPGGVYGYT
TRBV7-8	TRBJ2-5	ASSLEDRGRETQY
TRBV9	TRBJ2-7	ASSSRTSGGPEDQY
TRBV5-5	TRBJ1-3	ASSLAGTGRGGNTIY
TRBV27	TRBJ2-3	ASSFRIGAGGITDTQY
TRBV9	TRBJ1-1	ASSAPRGSNTEAF
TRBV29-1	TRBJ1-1	SVGRNTEAF
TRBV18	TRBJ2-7	ASSPGQEVLGEQY
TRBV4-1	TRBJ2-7	ASSQEEGPENYEQY
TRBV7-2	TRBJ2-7	ASSPIPPKVSYEQY
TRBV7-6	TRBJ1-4	ASSLQGDHEKLF
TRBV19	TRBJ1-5	ASSILPRQSQPQH
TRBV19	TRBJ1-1	ASSGSVNTEAF
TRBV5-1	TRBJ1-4	ASSPTDSPNEKLF
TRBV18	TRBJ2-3	ASSPRAGSTDTQY
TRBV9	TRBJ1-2	ASSAAWAQGNGYT
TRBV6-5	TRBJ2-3	ASSTSGDLDTQY
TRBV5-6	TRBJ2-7	ASSLGTGHRYEQY
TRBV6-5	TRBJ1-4	ASSYSASNEKLF
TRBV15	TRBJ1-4	ATNSDGQGSEKLF
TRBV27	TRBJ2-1	ASSLRGMDEQF
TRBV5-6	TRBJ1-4	ASSLGLREYEKLF
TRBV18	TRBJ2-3	ASSPPQAGADTQY
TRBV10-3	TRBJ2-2	AISEIGAGGYSGELF
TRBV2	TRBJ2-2	ASREGQGINTGELF
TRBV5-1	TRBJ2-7	ASSLAPSYEQY